This is a list of T cell receptor beta chains from one sample in a study of blood T cell repertoires in COVID-19. Produced via immunoSEQ multiplex PCR; TCRdb's table is partial and in-frame only. Among 60,000 to 85,000 clones listed, over 70% were seen once. Sequencing was done on a sample of peripheral blood. All receptors come from a man aged 65 to 79 who had recovered from COVID-19. The CDR3 runs from the conserved cysteine through the conserved F or W. The D gene is left open where the match is weak. Rows give clone size only sometimes, using once, few, many, or a class for an expanded clone.

>TRBV19|.|TRBJ1-2|.
TGTGCCAGTAGTACCCCGGTCCGGGAGATACCAAACTATGGCTACACCTTC
CASSTPVREIPNYGYTF
>TRBV6-5|.|TRBJ1-1|TRBD1
TGTGCCAGCATCCTAGACAGGGGGCTTGCTGAAGCTTTCTTT
CASILDRGLAEAFF
>TRBV6-5|once|TRBJ1-2|.
TGTGCCAGCAGCCCCGGACAGAATTATGGCTACACCTTC
CASSPGQNYGYTF
>TRBV9|.|TRBJ2-6|.
TGTGCCAGCAGCGTAGGGGGGCAAGGGGCCAACGTCCTGACTTTC
CASSVGGQGANVLTF
>TRBV5-1|.|TRBJ2-1|TRBD2
TGCGCCAGCAGCCTGGTTAGCGGGAGGCCGAATGAGCAGTTCTTC
CASSLVSGRPNEQFF
>TRBV5-8|once|TRBJ1-5|.
TGTGCCAGCAGTCCGGGGTGGGGTACAAGCAATCAGCCCCAGCATTTT
CASSPGWGTSNQPQHF
>TRBV6-2/TRBV6-3|.|TRBJ2-7|TRBD1
TGTGCCAGCAGTTACGCGAGACAGGGCCGGTACGAGCAGTACTTC
CASSYARQGRYEQYF
>TRBV5-8|.|TRBJ2-3|.
TGTGCCAGCAGCCGGTTAGCGGAACACACAGATACGCAGTATTTT
CASSRLAEHTDTQYF
>TRBV19|.|TRBJ2-2|.
TGTGCCAGTAAAGTCTCAGGGGCCAACACCGGGGAGCTGTTTTTT
CASKVSGANTGELFF
>TRBV6-2/TRBV6-3|.|TRBJ2-5|.
TGTGCCAGCAGTTACCTGGAGGGGAAGCCGGGGAGCGAGACCCAGTACTTC
CASSYLEGKPGSETQYF
>TRBV28|few|TRBJ2-1|TRBD2
TGTGCCAGCAGTTTAGTCACTAGCGGGGGAAGTAGGGAGGGGTACAATGAGCAGTTCTTC
CASSLVTSGGSREGYNEQFF
>TRBV6-5|.|TRBJ1-5|TRBD1
TGTGCCAGCAGTCAGGGGGCAGGCAATCAGCCCCAGCATTTT
CASSQGAGNQPQHF
>TRBV7-2|.|TRBJ1-6|TRBD1
TGTGCCAGCAGCGCGGACAGGGTTGGCAATTCACCCCTCCACTTT
CASSADRVGNSPLHF
>TRBV6-2/TRBV6-3|.|TRBJ1-5|.
TGTGCCAGCAGTTACGTCAGGGGTTCCCTTTATAGCAATCAGCCCCAGCATTTT
CASSYVRGSLYSNQPQHF
>TRBV10-3|.|TRBJ1-6|.
TGTGCCATCAGTCCCGAGGAGGGGATAAATCTACACTTT
CAISPEEGINLHF
>TRBV5-4|.|TRBJ1-2|.
TGTGCCAGCAGCCCCGGGGGGGCCTATGGCTACACCTTC
CASSPGGAYGYTF
>TRBV10-3|.|TRBJ2-1|TRBD2
TGTGCCATCAGTGACCCCGGGGGGGGTGGGAAATCAAACAATGAGCAGTTCTTC
CAISDPGGGGKSNNEQFF
>TRBV11-2|.|TRBJ2-7|.
TGTGCCAGCAGCTTAGTTAGCGGAGGCTACGAGCAGTACTTC
CASSLVSGGYEQYF
>TRBV19|.|TRBJ2-3|.
TGTGCCAGTAGTACGTGGGGGCAAGATACGCAGTATTTT
CASSTWGQDTQYF
>TRBV7-2|.|TRBJ2-3|TRBD2
TGTGCCAGCAGCCTAGCGGGGGGACGTCCAGATACGCAGTATTTT
CASSLAGGRPDTQYF
>TRBV5-5|once|TRBJ1-1|.
TGTGCCAGCAGTGCGGACATTCGGAACACTGAAGCTTTCTTT
CASSADIRNTEAFF
>TRBV19|.|TRBJ1-5|.
TGTGCCAGTAGTATCTCGGTTAGCAATCAGCCCCAGCATTTT
CASSISVSNQPQHF
>TRBV30|.|TRBJ2-3|.
TGTGCCTGGAGTGGCGGGACTCCAGACGATACGCAGTATTTT
CAWSGGTPDDTQYF
>TRBV10-1|.|TRBJ2-7|TRBD2
TGCGCCAGCAGTGAACGGACTAGCGGAACCTACGAGCAGTACTTC
CASSERTSGTYEQYF
>TRBV30|.|TRBJ1-1|.
TGTGCCTGGAGAGGGGAGGGGAGCACTGAAGCTTTCTTT
CAWRGEGSTEAFF
>TRBV6-2/TRBV6-3|.|TRBJ2-1|.
TGTGCCAGCAGTTCCGTACTAGTTGAGCAGTTCTTC
CASSSVLVEQFF
>TRBV19|.|TRBJ1-5|TRBD1
TGTGCCAGTAGTATCGGGCCCGGGACAGGGATCACCCAGCATTTT
CASSIGPGTGITQHF
>TRBV19|.|TRBJ1-4|.
TGTGCCACCAGCGGGAGGCAGGGTCAAGATGAAAAACTGTTTTTT
CATSGRQGQDEKLFF
>TRBV14|medium-sized|TRBJ1-2|.
TGTGCCAGCAGCCAAGACAGACACGATGGCTACACCTTC
CASSQDRHDGYTF
>TRBV3-1/TRBV3-2|.|TRBJ1-3|TRBD1
TGTGCCAGCGGACAGGGCTTCTCTGGAAACACCATATATTTT
CASGQGFSGNTIYF
>TRBV6-5|once|TRBJ2-2|.
TGTGCCAGCAGAACTCGGCCTAGCAACACCGGGGAGCTGTTTTTT
CASRTRPSNTGELFF
>TRBV19|.|TRBJ1-1|.
TGTGCCAGTAGTATGCCCAACTTGGGGAGCACTGAAGCTTTCTTT
CASSMPNLGSTEAFF
>TRBV24-1|.|TRBJ1-1|TRBD1
TGTGCCACCAGTGATCCGGGGACAGGGGGCACTGAAGCTTTCTTT
CATSDPGTGGTEAFF
>TRBV27|.|TRBJ2-3|.
TGTGCCAGCAGTTCGGACAGAACAGATACGCAGTATTTT
CASSSDRTDTQYF
>TRBV5-1|.|TRBJ1-4|.
TGCGCCAGCAGCAGAACGACAGCAACTAATGAAAAACTGTTTTTT
CASSRTTATNEKLFF
>TRBV18|.|TRBJ2-7|TRBD2
TGTGCCAGCTCACCACCGACTAGCGGGATGGGGGAGCAGTACTTC
CASSPPTSGMGEQYF
>TRBV9|.|TRBJ2-1|TRBD2
TGTGCCAGCAGCGGAGCCCCGGGTAGCGGGGGGGCTAATGAGCAGTTCTTC
CASSGAPGSGGANEQFF
>TRBV5-5|.|TRBJ2-1|TRBD2
TGTGCCAGCAGCTTGGTTGGCGGGGGGTTTGAGCAGTTCTTC
CASSLVGGGFEQFF
>TRBV6-2/TRBV6-3|.|TRBJ2-7|.
TGTGCCAGCAGCCCCCCCAGGGGTAACTACGAGCAGTACTTC
CASSPPRGNYEQYF
>TRBV19|few|TRBJ1-5|TRBD1
TGTGCCAGTAGTGCCCGACAGGGAGAACAGCCCCAGCATTTT
CASSARQGEQPQHF
>TRBV7-2|.|TRBJ1-6|.
TGTGCCAGCAGCTTAAGGTTTGCGGGGAGTAATTCACCCCTCCACTTT
CASSLRFAGSNSPLHF
>TRBV28|.|TRBJ1-1|.
TGTGCCAGCAGTTCTACCCTCCCAATACGACAGGACCTATTT
CASSSTLPIRQDLF
>TRBV29-1|.|TRBJ2-1|TRBD2
TGCAGCGTTGTGCCCCTTGGTAGCGGGAGCTACAATGAGCAGTTCTTC
CSVVPLGSGSYNEQFF
>TRBV9|.|TRBJ2-2|TRBD2
TGTGCCAGCAGCAGCGGGGGGTCGAACACCGGGGAGCTGTTTTTT
CASSSGGSNTGELFF
>TRBV30|.|TRBJ2-7|.
.
CAWGSGTPRYF
>TRBV19|.|TRBJ1-2|.
TGTGCCAGTAGAGGACATCGAGGAACTATTAACTATGGCTACACCTTC
CASRGHRGTINYGYTF
>TRBV7-9|.|TRBJ2-6|.
TGTGCCAGCACCGGGACACCGGTCTTCTCTGGGGCCAACGTCCTGACTTTC
CASTGTPVFSGANVLTF
>TRBV11-3|.|TRBJ2-2|.
TGTGCCAGCAGCTCCCAGGGCTTCACCGGGGAGCTGTTTTTT
CASSSQGFTGELFF
>TRBV18|.|TRBJ2-3|.
TGTGCCAGCTCACCAACCGGAGGGATCAGGAGGGATACGCAGTATTTT
CASSPTGGIRRDTQYF
>TRBV18|.|TRBJ2-7|TRBD1
TGTGCCAGCTCACCGAATCCTGGACAGGGGGCCTACGAGCAGTACTTC
CASSPNPGQGAYEQYF
>TRBV2|.|TRBJ1-5|.
TGTGCCAGCAGTGAACTGGGGCCCCAGCCCCAGCATTTT
CASSELGPQPQHF
>TRBV30|.|TRBJ1-3|.
TGTGCCTGGAGTGTAGCCGGGTTCTCTGGAAACACCATATATTTT
CAWSVAGFSGNTIYF
>TRBV9|.|TRBJ1-1|.
TGTGCCAGCAGCGCAACTCCGGGAGCGAACACTGAAGCTTTCTTT
CASSATPGANTEAFF
>TRBV7-9|.|TRBJ2-1|.
TGTGCCAGCAGCCTCAATCAGGGTTCCTACAATGAGCAGTTCTTC
CASSLNQGSYNEQFF